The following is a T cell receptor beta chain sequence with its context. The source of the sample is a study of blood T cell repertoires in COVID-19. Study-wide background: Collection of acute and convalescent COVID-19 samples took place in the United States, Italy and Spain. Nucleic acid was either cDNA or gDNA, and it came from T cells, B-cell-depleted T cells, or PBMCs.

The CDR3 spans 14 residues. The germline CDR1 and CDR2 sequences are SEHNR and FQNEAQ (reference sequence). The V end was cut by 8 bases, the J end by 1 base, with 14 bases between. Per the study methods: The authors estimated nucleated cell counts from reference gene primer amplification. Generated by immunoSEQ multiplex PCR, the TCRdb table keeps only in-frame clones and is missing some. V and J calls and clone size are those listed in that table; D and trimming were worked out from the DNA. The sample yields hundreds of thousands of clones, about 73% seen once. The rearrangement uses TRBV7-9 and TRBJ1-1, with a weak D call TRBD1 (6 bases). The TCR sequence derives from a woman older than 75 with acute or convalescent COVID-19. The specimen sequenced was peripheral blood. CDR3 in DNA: TGTGCCAGCGGCAGGGGCAGGCCGAACACTGAAGCTTTCTTT. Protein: CASGRGRPNTEAFF.